These 4 T cell receptor beta chains were all obtained from the same sample, sequenced in a study of T cell responses to AZD1222 COVID-19 vaccine. This table comes from immunoSEQ multiplex PCR, and its TCRdb copy is limited to in-frame clones, with some not included. The top ten hold more than 0.8% of the sample, which has about 200,000 clones, 85% to 95% seen once. Sequenced material: peripheral blood, taken 28 days after the second AZD1222 dose. The receptors come from an adult who received the AZD1222 COVID-19 vaccine.

J is TRBJ1-3 and V is TRBV23-1, with 9 bases identical to TRBD1. TRBV23-1 is given ORF status, its function remaining uncertain. The V gene end was trimmed by 6 bases and the J gene end by 1 base; junction bases not matched to a gene: 10. The CDR3 totals 17 residues. CDR3 loop: CASSPTADRGSGNTIYF. The CDR3 DNA sequence: TGCGCCAGCAGCCCGACCGCTGACAGGGGGTCTGGAAACACCATATATTTT.

The chain employs TRBV19 and TRBJ1-3, with D perhaps TRBD1 (6 bases). The CDR3 is 15 residues long. Germline lookup yields CDR1 LNHDA and CDR2 SQIVND (reference sequence). The V gene lost 4 bases and the J gene lost 0 bases, with 10 bases spanning the gap. CDR3 nucleotide sequence: TGTGCCAGTAGTAAGGGGGGCTTCTCTGGAAACACCATATATTTT. This translates into CASSKGGFSGNTIYF. The whole variable domain, remainder taken from reference TRBV19 and TRBJ1-3, is DGGITQSPKYLFRKEGQNVTLSCEQNLNHDAMYWYRQDPGQGLRLIYYSQIVNDFQKGDIAEGYSVSREKKESFPLTVTSAQKNPTAFYLCASSKGGFSGNTIYFGEGSWLTVV.

V gene TRBV5-1 combines with J gene TRBJ1-1; 10 nucleotides match TRBD1. Germline CDR1 is SGHRS and CDR2 is YFSETQ. V lost 4 bases to trimming and J lost 5 bases; unmatched junction nucleotides: 8. This CDR3 region has 15 residues. The CDR3 sequence is CASSGGQGHGTEAFF. The CDR3, as DNA: TGCGCCAGCAGCGGGGGACAGGGGCACGGGACTGAAGCTTTCTTT.

The rearrangement uses TRBV27 and TRBJ2-7; 7 bases fit TRBD1. CDR1 and CDR2 (germline): MNHEY, SMNVEV (reference sequence). This CDR3 spans 16 amino acids. With V trimmed by 5 bases and J by 5 bases, 15 bases remained unmatched. The CDR3 DNA sequence: TGTGCCAGCAGTCCGTTGAGGACAGGAAGGTTCAACGAGCAGTACTTC. Its protein is CASSPLRTGRFNEQYF.